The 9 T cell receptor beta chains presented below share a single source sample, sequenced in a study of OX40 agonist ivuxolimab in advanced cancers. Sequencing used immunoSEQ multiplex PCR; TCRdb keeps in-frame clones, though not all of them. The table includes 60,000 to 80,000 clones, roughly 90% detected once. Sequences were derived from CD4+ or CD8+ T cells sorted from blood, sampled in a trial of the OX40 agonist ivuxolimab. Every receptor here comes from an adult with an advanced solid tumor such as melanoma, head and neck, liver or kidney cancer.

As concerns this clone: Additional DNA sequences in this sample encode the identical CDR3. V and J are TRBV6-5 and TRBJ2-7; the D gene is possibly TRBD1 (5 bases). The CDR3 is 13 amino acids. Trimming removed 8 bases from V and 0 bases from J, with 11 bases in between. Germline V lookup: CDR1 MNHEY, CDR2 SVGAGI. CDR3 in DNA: TGTGCCAGCGGGCAGGGTCTCTCCTACGAGCAGTACTTC. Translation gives CASGQGLSYEQYF.

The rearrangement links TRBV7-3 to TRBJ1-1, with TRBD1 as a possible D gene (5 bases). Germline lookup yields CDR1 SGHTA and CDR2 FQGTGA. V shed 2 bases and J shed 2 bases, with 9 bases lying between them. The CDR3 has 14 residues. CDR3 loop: CASSLLGANTEAFF. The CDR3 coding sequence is TGTGCCAGCAGCTTATTAGGGGCCAACACTGAAGCTTTCTTT.

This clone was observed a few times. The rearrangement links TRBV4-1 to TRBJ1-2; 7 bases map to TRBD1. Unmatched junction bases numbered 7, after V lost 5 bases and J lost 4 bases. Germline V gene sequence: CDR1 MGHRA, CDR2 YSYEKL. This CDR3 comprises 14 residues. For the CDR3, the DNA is TGCGCCAGCAGCTATCACAGGGGCGGCTATGGCTACACCTTC. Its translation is CASSYHRGGYGYTF.

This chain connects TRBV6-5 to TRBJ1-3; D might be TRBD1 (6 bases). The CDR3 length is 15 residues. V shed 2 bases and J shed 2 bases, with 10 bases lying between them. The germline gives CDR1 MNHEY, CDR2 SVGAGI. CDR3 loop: CASSYQGMAGNTIYF. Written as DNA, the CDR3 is TGTGCCAGCAGTTACCAGGGGATGGCTGGAAACACCATATATTTT.

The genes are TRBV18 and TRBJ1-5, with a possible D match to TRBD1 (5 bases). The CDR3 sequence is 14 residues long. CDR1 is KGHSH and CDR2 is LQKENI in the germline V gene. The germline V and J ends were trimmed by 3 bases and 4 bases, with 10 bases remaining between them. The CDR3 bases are TGTGCCAGCTCACCGACAGAGTATAATCAGCCCCAGCATTTT. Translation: CASSPTEYNQPQHF.

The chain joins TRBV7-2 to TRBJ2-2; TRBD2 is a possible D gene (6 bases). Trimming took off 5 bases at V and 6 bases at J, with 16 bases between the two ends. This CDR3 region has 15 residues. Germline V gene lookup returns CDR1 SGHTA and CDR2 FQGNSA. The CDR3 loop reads CASSRAPGGPGELFF. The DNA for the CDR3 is TGTGCCAGCAGCCGAGCCCCAGGAGGGCCCGGGGAGCTGTTTTTT. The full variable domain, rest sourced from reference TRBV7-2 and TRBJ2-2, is GAGVSQSPSNKVTEKGKDVELRCDPISGHTALYWYRQSLGQGLEFLIYFQGNSAPDKSGLPSDRFSAERTGGSVSTLTIQRTQQEDSAVYLCASSRAPGGPGELFFGEGSRLTVL.

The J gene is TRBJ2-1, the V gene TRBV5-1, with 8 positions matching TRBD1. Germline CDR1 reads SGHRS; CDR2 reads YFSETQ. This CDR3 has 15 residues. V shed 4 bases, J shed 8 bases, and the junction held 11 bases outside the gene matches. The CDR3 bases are TGCGCCAGCAGCACCGGACAGGGTGGGTTCCATGAGCAGTTCTTC. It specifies CASSTGQGGFHEQFF.

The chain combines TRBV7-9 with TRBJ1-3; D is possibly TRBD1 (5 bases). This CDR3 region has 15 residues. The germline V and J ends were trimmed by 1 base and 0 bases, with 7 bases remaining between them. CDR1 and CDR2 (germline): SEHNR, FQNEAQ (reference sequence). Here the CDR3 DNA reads TGTGCCAGCAGCTTAGTAGGGACCTCTGGAAACACCATATATTTT. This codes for CASSLVGTSGNTIYF.

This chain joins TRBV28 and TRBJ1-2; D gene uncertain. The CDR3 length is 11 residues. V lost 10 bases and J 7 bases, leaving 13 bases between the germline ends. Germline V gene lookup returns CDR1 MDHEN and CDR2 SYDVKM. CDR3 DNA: TGTGCCACCGGGAGCGGGGTTGGCTACACCTTC. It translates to CATGSGVGYTF.